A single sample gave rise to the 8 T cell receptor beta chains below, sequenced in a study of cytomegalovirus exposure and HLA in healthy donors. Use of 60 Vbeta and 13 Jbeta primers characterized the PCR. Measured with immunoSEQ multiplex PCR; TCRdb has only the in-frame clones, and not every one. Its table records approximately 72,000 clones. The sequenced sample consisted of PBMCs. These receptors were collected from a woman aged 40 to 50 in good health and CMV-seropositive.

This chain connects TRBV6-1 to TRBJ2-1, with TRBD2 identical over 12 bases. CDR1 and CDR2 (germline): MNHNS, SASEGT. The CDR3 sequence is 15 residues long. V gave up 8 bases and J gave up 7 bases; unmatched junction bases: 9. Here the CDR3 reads CASGPLAGGYNEQFF. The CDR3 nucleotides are TGTGCCAGCGGCCCACTAGCGGGAGGTTATAATGAGCAGTTCTTC.

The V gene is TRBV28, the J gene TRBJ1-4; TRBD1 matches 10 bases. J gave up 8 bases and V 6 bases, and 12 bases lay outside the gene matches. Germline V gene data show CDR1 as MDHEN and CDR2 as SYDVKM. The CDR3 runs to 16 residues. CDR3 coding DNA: TGTGCCAGCAGCCCTCGCCCGGGACAGGGGAGAGAAAAACTGTTTTTT. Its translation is CASSPRPGQGREKLFF.

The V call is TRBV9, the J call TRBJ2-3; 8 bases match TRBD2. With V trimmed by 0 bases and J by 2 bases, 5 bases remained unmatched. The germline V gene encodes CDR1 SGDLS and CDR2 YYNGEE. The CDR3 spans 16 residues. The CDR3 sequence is CASSVVARGDTDTQYF. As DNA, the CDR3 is TGTGCCAGCAGCGTAGTAGCGCGGGGGGACACAGATACGCAGTATTTT.

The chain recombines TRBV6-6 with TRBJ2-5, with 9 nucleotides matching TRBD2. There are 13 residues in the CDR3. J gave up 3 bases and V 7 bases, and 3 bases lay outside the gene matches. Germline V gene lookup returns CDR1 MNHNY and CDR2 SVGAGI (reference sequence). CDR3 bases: TGTGCCAGCACGGGCGGGAGGGAAGAGACCCAGTACTTC. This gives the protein CASTGGREETQYF.

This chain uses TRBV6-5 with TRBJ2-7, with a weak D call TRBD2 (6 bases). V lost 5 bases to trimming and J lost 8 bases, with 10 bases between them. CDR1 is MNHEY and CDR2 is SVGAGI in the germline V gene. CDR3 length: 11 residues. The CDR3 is CASSPGGKQYF. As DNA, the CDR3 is TGTGCCAGCAGTCCCGGGGGAAAGCAGTACTTC.

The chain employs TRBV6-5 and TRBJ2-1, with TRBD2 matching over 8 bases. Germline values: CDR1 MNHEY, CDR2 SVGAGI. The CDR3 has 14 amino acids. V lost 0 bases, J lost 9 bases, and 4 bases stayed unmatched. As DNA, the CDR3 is TGTGCCAGCAGTTACTCGAGACTAGCGAGTGAGCAGTTCTTC. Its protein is CASSYSRLASEQFF.

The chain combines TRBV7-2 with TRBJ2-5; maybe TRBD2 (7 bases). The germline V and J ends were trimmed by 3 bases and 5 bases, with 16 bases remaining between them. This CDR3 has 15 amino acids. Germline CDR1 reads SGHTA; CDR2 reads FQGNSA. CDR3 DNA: TGTGCCAGCAGCTTTAGGACTAGGGGGAGGGAGACCCAGTACTTC. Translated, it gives CASSFRTRGRETQYF.

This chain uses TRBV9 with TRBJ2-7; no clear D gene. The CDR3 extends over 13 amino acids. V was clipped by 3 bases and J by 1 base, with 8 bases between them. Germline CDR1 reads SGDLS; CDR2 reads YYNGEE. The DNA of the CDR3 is TGTGCCAGCAGCGGACTGGATTCCTACGAGCAGTACTTC. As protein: CASSGLDSYEQYF.